The 23 T cell receptor beta chains below come from one sample, sequenced in a study of CD8+CD57+ T cells in acquired aplastic anemia. CD8+CD57+ cell expansion, shown by flow cytometry, had occurred in the patients selected for sequencing. The template for TCR beta VDJ and CDR3 sequence profiling was genomic DNA. TCRdb itself ran the reads through MiXCR, one entry per CDR3 protein. The sample shows roughly 170,000 distinct CDR3 sequences, about 50% of them seen only once. Sample: sorted CD4+, CD8+, or CD8+CD57+ T cells (not recorded which) from PBMCs. The receptor source for this set is a human donor with aplastic anemia.

This clonotype showed up many times. The chain employs TRBV5-5 and TRBJ1-3, with D possibly matching TRBD1 (5 bases). Trimming cost V 5 bases and J 4 bases, with 19 bases left between them. Per the germline V gene, CDR1 is SGHKS and CDR2 is YYEKEE (reference sequence). The CDR3 has 16 amino acids. The CDR3 DNA reads TGTGCCAGCAGTTCCCTGCCGGGAGGGGACGGAAACACCATATATTTT. Amino acids: CASSSLPGGDGNTIYF.

The rearrangement links TRBV11-2 to TRBJ2-7; 13 bases line up with TRBD2. CDR1 and CDR2 from the germline V gene are SGHAT and FQNNGV. V gave up 1 base and J gave up 5 bases; unmatched junction bases: 5. The CDR3 totals 16 residues. The CDR3 nucleotides read TGTGCCAGCAGCTTAGTTGGACTAGCGGGAGCAAACGAGCAGTACTTC. It specifies CASSLVGLAGANEQYF.

This clonotype was recorded many times. The rearrangement joins TRBV5-4 to TRBJ2-7; possibly TRBD1 for D (5 bases). The V gene lost 4 bases and the J gene lost 0 bases, with 8 bases spanning the gap. The CDR3 loop spans 13 amino acids. Germline V lookup: CDR1 SGHNT, CDR2 YYREEE (reference sequence). The CDR3 DNA sequence: TGTGCCAGCAGCGCCGACAGCTCCTACGAGCAGTACTTC. Its protein is CASSADSSYEQYF. Based on the CDR3 plus reference TRBV5-4 and TRBJ2-7, the full variable domain is ETGVTQSPTHLIKTRGQQVTLRCSSQSGHNTVSWYQQALGQGPQFIFQYYREEENGRGNFPPRFSGLQFPNYSSELNVNALELDDSALYLCASSADSSYEQYFGPGTRLTVT.

This clonotype was observed a few times. The rearrangement links TRBV24-1 to TRBJ1-6; 10 bases map to TRBD1. Unmatched junction bases numbered 12, after V lost 11 bases and J lost 9 bases. Germline V gene lookup returns CDR1 KGHDR and CDR2 SFDVKD. The CDR3 is 15 residues long. CDR3 nucleotides: TGTGCCAGCATCAGACAGGGGGCGGGCAGTTCACCCCTCCACTTT. This translates into CASIRQGAGSSPLHF.

CDR3 DNA: TGTGCCAGCAGTGGACCAGGGGGATGGGGCTACACCTTC. Translation gives CASSGPGGWGYTF. This sequence joins TRBV28 and TRBJ1-2, with TRBD1 matching 7 bases. The CDR3 runs 13 residues. Germline CDR1 MDHEN, CDR2 SYDVKM. V was pared by 5 bases and J by 8 bases, with 8 bases of the junction left unmatched.

The chain joins TRBV20-1 to TRBJ2-7; D perhaps matches TRBD2 (6 bases). The V gene lost 6 bases and the J gene lost 3 bases, with 15 bases spanning the gap. The germline V gene encodes CDR1 DFQATT and CDR2 SNEGSKA (reference sequence). There are 13 residues in the CDR3. The CDR3, as DNA: TGCAGTGCCCAGGGAGGCATAGTCTACGAGCAGTACTTC. As protein: CSAQGGIVYEQYF.

The rearrangement joins TRBV9 to TRBJ2-7, with 11 bases fitting TRBD2. V was clipped by 6 bases and J by 1 base; unmatched bases: 6. Germline V gene lookup returns CDR1 SGDLS and CDR2 YYNGEE. There are 15 residues in the CDR3. CDR3 sequence reads: CASNPSGGRSYEQYF. The CDR3 coding sequence is TGTGCCAGCAACCCTAGCGGGGGGAGGTCCTACGAGCAGTACTTC.

The J gene is TRBJ1-4, the V gene TRBV7-9; D is unclear. CDR1 and CDR2 from the germline V gene are SEHNR and FQNEAQ (reference sequence). V dropped 1 base and J dropped 8 bases, with 8 bases sitting between them. This CDR3 has 13 residues. The CDR3, as DNA: TGTGCCAGCAGCTTAGACGGATACGAAAAACTGTTTTTT. Translating gives CASSLDGYEKLFF.

CDR3 in DNA: TGTGCCAGCAGCGTAGGCACGAACACCGGGGAGCTGTTTTTT. It translates to CASSVGTNTGELFF. The rearrangement joins TRBV9 to TRBJ2-2; D is unresolved. V shed 0 bases and J shed 0 bases, with 3 bases lying between them. The V gene's germline CDR1 is SGDLS and CDR2 YYNGEE. CDR3 size: 14 residues.

The chain links TRBV20-1 to TRBJ2-1, with 10 nucleotides matching TRBD2. V shed 0 bases, J shed 2 bases, and the junction held 4 bases outside the gene matches. Germline CDR1 and CDR2: DFQATT and SNEGSKA (reference sequence). This CDR3 region has 16 residues. CDR3 DNA: TGCAGTGCTAGAGATTATCTAGCGGGAGCCTACAATGAGCAGTTCTTC. It encodes CSARDYLAGAYNEQFF.

The chain uses TRBV20-1 and TRBJ2-7; 13 bases match TRBD2. V gave up 2 bases and J gave up 6 bases; unmatched junction bases: 10. The CDR3 has 16 amino acids. Germline V CDR1 and CDR2: DFQATT, SNEGSKA (reference sequence). DNA of the CDR3: TGCAGTGCTAGAAAGATCGGACTAGCGGGAGTAGGCGAGCAGTACTTC. It encodes CSARKIGLAGVGEQYF.

The rearrangement links TRBV7-9 to TRBJ1-2, with unresolved D. V was clipped by 5 bases and J by 2 bases, with 9 bases between them. This CDR3 comprises 13 residues. CDR1 SEHNR and CDR2 FQNEAQ come from the germline V gene (reference sequence). CDR3 in amino acids: CASSPVGNYGYTF. CDR3 DNA: TGTGCCAGCAGCCCGGTTGGGAACTATGGCTACACCTTC.

This clonotype was found many times. The chain links TRBV5-5 to TRBJ2-7; TRBD1 matches at 10 bases. This CDR3 is built from 15 residues. Per germline, CDR1 SGHKS and CDR2 YYEKEE (reference sequence). J was trimmed by 3 bases and V by 2 bases; bases with no gene match: 5. The chain's CDR3 is CASSFRDRGYYEQYF. The CDR3 DNA sequence: TGTGCCAGCAGCTTCCGGGACAGGGGATACTACGAGCAGTACTTC.

This clonotype has just a few counts. The chain recombines TRBV7-3 with TRBJ2-2, with 12 bases fitting TRBD2. V shed 6 bases, J shed 8 bases, and the junction held 13 bases outside the gene matches. The CDR3 contains 17 residues. Germline V gives CDR1 SGHTA, CDR2 FQGTGA. The DNA of the CDR3 is TGTGCCAGCAGTCACCCTGACTCTAGCGGGGGGGCGGGGGAGCTGTTTTTT. This translates into CASSHPDSSGGAGELFF. Based on the CDR3 plus reference TRBV7-3 and TRBJ2-2, the full variable domain is GAGVSQTPSNKVTEKGKYVELRCDPISGHTALYWYRQSLGQGPEFLIYFQGTGAADDSGLPNDRFFAVRPEGSVSTLKIQRTERGDSAVYLCASSHPDSSGGAGELFFGEGSRLTVL.

The chain links TRBV7-2 to TRBJ2-7; D call uncertain. The CDR3 runs 13 residues. V shed 2 bases and J shed 1 base, with 6 bases lying between them. Germline V gene lookup returns CDR1 SGHTA and CDR2 FQGNSA. CDR3 loop: CASSLSTSYEQYF. As DNA, the CDR3 is TGTGCCAGCAGCTTATCTACTTCCTACGAGCAGTACTTC. Full variable domain (outside the CDR3, taken from reference TRBV7-2 and TRBJ2-7): GAGVSQSPSNKVTEKGKDVELRCDPISGHTALYWYRQSLGQGLEFLIYFQGNSAPDKSGLPSDRFSAERTGGSVSTLTIQRTQQEDSAVYLCASSLSTSYEQYFGPGTRLTVT.

The rearrangement joins TRBV20-1 to TRBJ1-2; no definite D call. Between the trimmed V and J ends, which lost 5 bases and 0 bases, there was a span of 7 bases. The CDR3 totals 12 residues. From germline, CDR1 is DFQATT and CDR2 SNEGSKA (reference sequence). The CDR3 DNA is TGCAGTGCTTCGAGACCTAACTATGGCTACACCTTC. Translation gives CSASRPNYGYTF.

This clonotype appeared a single time. The V and J genes are TRBV9 and TRBJ2-1; weak D call: TRBD2 (6 bases). The V gene's germline CDR1 is SGDLS and CDR2 YYNGEE. Deletions cut 3 bases from V and 1 base from J, with 11 bases between. This CDR3 region has 15 residues. CDR3 region: CASSGGDSSYNEQFF. In DNA, the CDR3 is TGTGCCAGCAGCGGGGGGGACTCTTCCTACAATGAGCAGTTCTTC. Supplemented by reference TRBV9 and TRBJ2-1, the full variable domain reads DSGVTQTPKHLITATGQRVTLRCSPRSGDLSVYWYQQSLDQGLQFLIQYYNGEERAKGNILERFSAQQFPDLHSELNLSSLELGDSALYFCASSGGDSSYNEQFFGPGTRLTVL.

There are many counts of this clonotype. The chain combines TRBV5-1 with TRBJ2-7, with D tentatively TRBD1 (5 bases). V was trimmed by 1 base and J by 4 bases, leaving 15 bases between them. Germline lookup yields CDR1 SGHRS and CDR2 YFSETQ. There are 15 residues in the CDR3. The CDR3 protein is CASSLRPGHEYEQYF. The DNA for the CDR3 is TGCGCCAGCAGCTTGCGCCCAGGACACGAGTACGAGCAGTACTTC.

This clonotype came up a few times. The CDR3 region is CSASRDGRGQYF. For the CDR3, the DNA is TGCAGTGCGTCTAGGGACGGCCGAGGGCAGTACTTC. The chain employs TRBV20-1 and TRBJ2-7, with D tentatively TRBD1 or TRBD2 (5 bases each). CDR1 DFQATT and CDR2 SNEGSKA come from the germline V gene (reference sequence). The CDR3 is made up of 12 amino acids. Trimming removed 6 bases from V and 9 bases from J, with 18 bases in between.

As to this clonotype: At one end the junction does not follow the germline gene, possibly because of a read error. This chain joins TRBV20-1 and TRBJ2-1; 10 bases are a match to TRBD2. The germline V gene has CDR1 DFQATT and CDR2 SNEGSKA (reference sequence). This CDR3 is built from 14 residues. CDR3 DNA: TGCAGTGCAAGAGAGCGGGGGGGAACCTACGAGCAGTTCTTC. Protein product: CSARERGGTYEQFF.

The chain is built from TRBV29-1 and TRBJ2-2; 9 bases are shared with TRBD2. Per germline, CDR1 SQVTM and CDR2 ANQGSEA. CDR3 length: 14 residues. J lost 11 bases, V lost 4 bases, and 11 bases had no gene match. CDR3 protein: CSVGVRLAGLELFF. CDR3 bases: TGCAGCGTTGGCGTTCGTCTAGCGGGATTAGAGCTGTTTTTT.

V is TRBV24-1 and J is TRBJ2-1, with TRBD1 matching 9 bases. The CDR3 has 16 amino acids. The trim removed 5 bases at V and 5 bases at J, leaving 9 bases unmatched. Per the germline V gene, CDR1 is KGHDR and CDR2 is SFDVKD. CDR3 coding DNA: TGTGCCACCAGTGGACCGGGACAGGGTTCCCACAATGAGCAGTTCTTC. This gives the protein CATSGPGQGSHNEQFF.

This clonotype was counted ten times or more. The V and J genes are TRBV15 and TRBJ2-3; 8 bases line up with TRBD2. With 1 base clipped from V and 14 bases from J, the junction kept 8 bases outside the gene matches. This CDR3 region has 13 residues. The V gene's germline CDR1 is LNHNV and CDR2 YYDKDF (reference sequence). CDR3 bases: TGTGCCACCAGCAGAGGTAGCCGGGGGGGCGGGTATTTT. The encoded protein is CATSRGSRGGGYF.